This TCR beta chain was found in a study of shared clonotypes between healthy human individuals. Healthy and HIV-negative, the adult donors had no recent acute infections or vaccinations. CD45RA-negative memory and CD45RA+ naive subsets were split from the CD4+ cells. Data came from immunoSEQ multiplex PCR; TCRdb stores just in-frame clones and leaves some out. The sample lists some 240,000 clones, over 50% occurring once. Study-level points and caveats: Sorted-subset samples were not fully sequenced, rarefaction indicated.

In this sample, this clone turned up once. Its antigen is not identified. This clonotype originated in a man under 40 in good health. The sample was memory CD4+ T cells sorted from blood. Subset meaning: CD45RA-negative fraction.

The DNA for the CDR3 is TGCGCCAGCAGAGGGACTATCCACACAGATACGCAGTATTTT. Translation: CASRGTIHTDTQYF. The chain carries TRBV10-2 and TRBJ2-3, with 7 bases matching TRBD2. The CDR3 loop spans 14 amino acids. Trimming took 6 bases from V and 2 from J; bases not matched to a gene: 5. Germline V gene data show CDR1 as WSHSY and CDR2 as SAAADI.